Sequencing of this T cell receptor (beta chain) was carried out in a study of CD8 T cells in ankylosing spondylitis. Study results and caveats: Disease-associated clones were CD8+ and fairly uncommon in peripheral blood. Made up of eight highly homologous variants, a TCR beta motif appeared characteristic of ankylosing spondylitis blood. Prior work had noted some motif variants in reactive arthritis blood and synovial fluid. In ankylosing spondylitis patients, matched synovial fluid reportedly showed significant enrichment of disease-linked clones.

With regard to this clonotype: The antigen remains unidentified.

The TCR beta libraries were generated through quantitative 5'-RACE incorporating molecular barcodes. TCRdb re-derived calls from the 5' RACE reads in MiXCR, one entry per CDR3 protein. Seen here are roughly 440,000 distinct CDR3 sequences, about 15% observed once, and the top ten hold 0.95% to 1.1%. V dropped 3 bases and J dropped 1 base, with 10 bases sitting between them. CDR1 KGHSH and CDR2 LQKENI come from the germline V gene. The CDR3 is made up of 15 amino acids. The chain carries TRBV18 and TRBJ1-5; no definite D call. The sequenced material came from blood, either unsorted or a sorted T cell fraction (not recorded which). The TCR was taken from a male donor with ankylosing spondylitis. CDR3 protein: CASSPSTLSNQPQHF. The CDR3 DNA reads as TGTGCCAGCTCACCGTCAACTCTGAGCAATCAGCCCCAGCATTTT.